The 10 T cell receptor beta chains given below trace back to one sample, sequenced in a study of blood T cell repertoires in COVID-19. Method: immunoSEQ multiplex PCR; TCRdb's copy keeps in-frame clones and lacks some. The table includes 71,000 or so clones, just under 85% detected once. The source material was peripheral blood. The receptor set was obtained from an older man with acute or convalescent COVID-19.

This clone showed up just a few times. The genes are TRBV19 and TRBJ1-1; the D is unclear. The CDR3 length is 13 residues. Germline-derived CDR1 and CDR2 are LNHDA and SQIVND (reference sequence). V gave up 7 bases and J gave up 1 base, with 10 bases separating them. The CDR3 DNA reads TGTGCCAGTACTAAGTCAGGGAACACTGAAGCTTTCTTT. Its translation: CASTKSGNTEAFF.

V usage is TRBV5-6 and J usage is TRBJ2-7; TRBD1 agrees at 9 bases. The J segment lost 5 bases and the V segment lost 4 bases, leaving 10 bases of the junction unmatched. CDR1 SGHDT and CDR2 YYEEEE come from the germline V gene. The CDR3 is 15 residues long. CDR3 DNA: TGTGCCAGCAGCCCCCTGCGGGACAGGGAAGACGAGCAGTACTTC. Translating it yields CASSPLRDREDEQYF.

The chain joins TRBV7-2 to TRBJ1-1; unclear D gene. CDR3 length equals 12 residues. Trimming removed 5 bases from V and 4 bases from J, with 8 bases in between. CDR1 and CDR2 (germline): SGHTA, FQGNSA. In DNA form, the CDR3 reads TGTGCCAGCAGCAGCCAGGCCACTGAAGCTTTCTTT. Translation gives CASSSQATEAFF.

The chain joins TRBV25-1 to TRBJ1-4, with D hard to call. With 8 bases removed from V and 10 bases from J, the gap between germline ends came to 14 bases. The CDR3 is 12 residues long. Germline V lookup: CDR1 MGHDK, CDR2 SYGVNS. CDR3 sequence: CASGHGVRKLFF. The CDR3 coding sequence is TGTGCCAGCGGCCACGGGGTCCGAAAACTGTTTTTT.

V is TRBV15 and J is TRBJ2-5, with D uncertain. Germline CDR1 and CDR2: LNHNV and YYDKDF (reference sequence). The CDR3 totals 12 residues. V dropped 4 bases and J dropped 4 bases, with 7 bases sitting between them. The CDR3 loop is CATSNWRETQYF. DNA of the CDR3: TGTGCCACCAGCAATTGGAGAGAGACCCAGTACTTC.

In DNA, the CDR3 is TGTGCCAGCAGCTTAGCAGGGGCTAGCACAGATACGCAGTATTTT. It codes for CASSLAGASTDTQYF. The rearrangement uses TRBV7-8 and TRBJ2-3, with D possibly matching TRBD1 (5 bases). V lost 0 bases and J 0 bases, leaving 7 bases between the germline ends. The CDR3 contains 15 residues. Looked up from germline, CDR1 is SGHVS and CDR2 is FQNEAQ.

V usage is TRBV11-2 and J usage is TRBJ2-7; D is possibly TRBD1 (5 bases). The CDR3 extends over 15 amino acids. Germline V CDR1 and CDR2: SGHAT, FQNNGV. Deletions cut 7 bases from V and 0 bases from J, with 16 bases between. CDR3 sequence reads: CASTRAVGVSYEQYF. Written as DNA, the CDR3 is TGTGCCAGCACCAGGGCGGTGGGTGTCTCCTACGAGCAGTACTTC.

The rearrangement joins TRBV18 to TRBJ1-1; 8 nucleotides line up with TRBD1. Per germline, CDR1 KGHSH and CDR2 LQKENI. The CDR3 is made up of 15 amino acids. V was clipped by 6 bases and J by 1 base; unmatched bases: 7. CDR3 protein: CASSPQGTGNTEAFF. DNA of the CDR3: TGTGCCAGCTCCCCCCAAGGGACAGGGAACACTGAAGCTTTCTTT.

The chain combines TRBV3-1 (or the pseudogene TRBV3-2) with TRBJ2-7; TRBD2 aligns across 8 bases. The germline V gene has CDR1 LGHDT and CDR2 YNNKEL (reference sequence). The CDR3 has 13 amino acids. V lost 5 bases and J lost 5; bases outside the gene matches: 5. The DNA of the CDR3 is TGTGCCAGCAGCGGACGGGGACTAGACGAGCAGTACTTC. Translation gives CASSGRGLDEQYF.

J is TRBJ2-1 and V is TRBV6-5; 12 bases fit TRBD2. Germline V gives CDR1 MNHEY, CDR2 SVGAGI. This CDR3 is built from 15 residues. The J segment lost 6 bases and the V segment lost 6 bases, leaving 6 bases of the junction unmatched. For the CDR3, the DNA is TGTGCCAGCAGCTACCGGACTAGCGGGACCAATGAGCAGTTCTTC. Residues: CASSYRTSGTNEQFF.